In its sample, the clone carrying this TCR beta chain was seen many times. Its antigen is as yet unknown. The V gene's germline CDR1 is MNHEY and CDR2 SMNVEV (reference sequence). The V gene lost 2 bases and the J gene lost 4 bases, with 15 bases spanning the gap. The CDR3 runs to 15 residues. Individual cDNA molecules were tagged with unique molecular identifiers. MiXCR, applied by TCRdb to the 5' RACE reads, yields one record per CDR3 protein. This sample has under 140,000 distinct CDR3 sequences, with 10% to 15% found just once. This entry comes from a study of early T cells in non-severe SARS-CoV-2 infection. Study conclusions and caveats: Sequences matched to VDJdb favored anti-spike CD8 responses, while private and CD4 specificities were missed.

The rearrangement uses TRBV27 and TRBJ2-7, with D maybe TRBD2 (6 bases). Sample: whole blood, taken at baseline. The source of this sequence is an adult who was a healthcare worker with PCR-confirmed SARS-CoV-2 infection or an uninfected control (not recorded which). The CDR3 region has the DNA TGTGCCAGCAGTTTAAAGGGACTCGGAACTTACGAGCAGTACTTC. Its protein is CASSLKGLGTYEQYF.